This entry describes one T cell receptor (beta chain). Sequence at one end of the junction differs from germline and may be a read error. These data belong to a study of blood T cell repertoires in COVID-19. Study-level information: From T cells, B-cell-depleted T cells, or PBMCs came the material, which was cDNA or gDNA.

The germline V gene encodes CDR1 SGHTA and CDR2 FQGTGA. The CDR3 sequence is 13 residues long. Method: immunoSEQ multiplex PCR; TCRdb's copy keeps in-frame clones and lacks some. Here the sample spans under 300,000 clones, around four fifths being singletons. The sequence was obtained from a woman aged 60-70 years with active or convalescent COVID-19. Material: peripheral blood. The rearrangement joins TRBV7-3 to TRBJ1-1; D gene ambiguous. The DNA for the CDR3 is TGTGCCAGCAGATTAAGGCTTAACACTGAAGCTTTCTTT. Protein product: CASRLRLNTEAFF.